This record covers a single T cell receptor beta chain. Its antigen target is currently unknown. No per-base quality is available; no much larger clone lies one base away. To sequence the TCRbeta CDR3 region, genomic DNA was isolated from the sorted cells. The immunoSEQ Assay was used to sequence the TCRbeta CDR3 regions. TCRdb limited this immuneACCESS table to in-frame rearrangements with V and J called. A share of clones is missing; checked studies link under half to unresolved V genes, and the rest is unexplained. Within this sample are roughly 92,000 clones, with about 93% of them counted one time only. About 0.73% of the sample lies in the top ten. The trial excluded patients who had a history of autoimmune disease or were on systemic immunosuppression. Peripheral blood for TCR sequencing was drawn from every dose cohort at baseline, at cycle 4 day 1 and at cycle 7 day 1. Samples were obtained from an open-label, multicenter, first-in-human phase I dose-escalation trial of ivuxolimab. Adults with locally advanced or metastatic melanoma, renal cell, hepatocellular, or head and neck squamous cell carcinoma were enrolled in the trial. Before TCR sequencing, CD4+ T cells and CD8+ T cells from peripheral blood were sorted into separate populations.

Germline trimming amounts to 2 bases on V and 4 bases on J, with 5 as the count of junction bases outside the gene matches. The germline V gene gives CDR1 as SGHDN and CDR2 as FVKESK. The CDR3 sequence holds 15 residues, the cysteine and phenylalanine included. Kept here is only the CDR3 DNA, which spans 45 bases and is read in frame from base 1. This specimen belongs to a study of OX40 agonist ivuxolimab in advanced cancers. About the investigation overall: The costimulatory receptor OX40 (CD134) was targeted by ivuxolimab, a fully human IgG2 agonistic monoclonal antibody. Intravenous ivuxolimab was administered to patients every 2 weeks at six dose levels: 0.01, 0.1, 0.3, 1.5, 3 and 10 mg/kg. Among the 50 to 55 dose-escalation patients, around 19 had hepatocellular carcinoma, 15 melanoma, 9 renal cell carcinoma and 9 head and neck cancer. The dose-escalation cohort was roughly 80% male with a mean age of approximately 60 years, ranging from 23 to 79. Patients were allowed to have had prior anti-PD-1, anti-PD-L1 or anti-CTLA-4 therapy, and approximately 37% of the dose-escalation patients had been treated with checkpoint inhibitors. Partial responses occurred in three dose-escalation patients: two with cutaneous melanoma and one with hepatocellular carcinoma. The point of sequencing TCRbeta in the periphery was to test whether ivuxolimab changed TCR sequence diversity and drove clonal T-cell expansion. The paper describes the monotherapy dose-escalation part (N of about 52 patients) of the phase I trial of ivuxolimab.

What the research found in general, with its limitations: After ivuxolimab, expanded clones were on average more numerous among CD8+ T cells than among CD4+ T cells. Antigen specificity was not determined for the clonally expanded peripheral T cells. Low levels of normalized T-cell clonal expansion were also seen in some patients who did not respond. Partial responders in the 0.1-3.0 mg/kg groups had among the lowest normalized peripheral clonal expansion, especially among CD8+ T cells. At doses from 0.1 to 3.0 mg/kg, clonal expansion was seen in both CD4+ and CD8+ blood T cells between baseline and week 6.

This TCR was recovered from an adult with an advanced solid tumor such as melanoma, head and neck, liver or kidney cancer. The source was CD4+ or CD8+ T cells sorted from blood, collected in a trial of the OX40 agonist ivuxolimab. This sequence uses TRBV14 and TRBJ1-2; the junction holds 9 bases that match TRBD1. The DNA reads TGTGCCAGCAGCCAATGGGACAGGGAAGGCTATGGCTACACCTTC. The encoded protein is CASSQWDREGYGYTF.